Below, 16 T cell receptor beta chains from the same sample are listed, as sequenced in a study of cytomegalovirus exposure and HLA in healthy donors. 60 Vbeta and 13 Jbeta primers were used in PCR. Profiling relied on immunoSEQ multiplex PCR, and the TCRdb table lists in-frame clones only, not all of them. This sample's table has tens of thousands of clones. Source material: PBMCs. The source is a man aged 35 to 55 in good health and CMV-seronegative.

The rearrangement links TRBV27 to TRBJ2-5; D remains ambiguous. The CDR3 runs to 12 residues. From germline, CDR1 is MNHEY and CDR2 SMNVEV (reference sequence). V lost 6 bases and J lost 6, with 11 bases in between. The CDR3 sequence: CASSIPGKTQYF. The CDR3, as DNA: TGTGCCAGCAGCATTCCAGGAAAGACCCAGTACTTC.

The V and J genes are TRBV7-2 and TRBJ2-5; D gene unclear. In germline, CDR1 is SGHTA, CDR2 FQGNSA. The CDR3 totals 13 residues. V was clipped by 5 bases and J by 1 base, with 8 bases between them. CDR3 loop: CASSRYSQETQYF. The CDR3 DNA reads TGTGCCAGCAGCAGATACAGCCAAGAGACCCAGTACTTC.

The V and J genes are TRBV6-6 and TRBJ2-7, with 10 bases matching TRBD1. V trimming: 6 bases; J trimming: 3 bases; junction bases outside the gene matches: 5. Per germline, CDR1 MNHNY and CDR2 SVGAGI (reference sequence). The CDR3 covers 14 residues. The CDR3 is CASRLRDRGYEQYF. DNA of the CDR3: TGTGCCAGCAGATTACGGGACAGGGGCTACGAGCAGTACTTC.

The chain carries TRBV5-1 and TRBJ2-1; perhaps TRBD2 as D (6 bases). The CDR3 runs to 15 residues. Deletions cut 0 bases from V and 7 bases from J, with 14 bases between. CDR1 SGHRS and CDR2 YFSETQ come from the germline V gene. The CDR3 DNA reads as TGCGCCAGCAGCTTGGACCCCGGGGGTGTGAATGAGCAGTTCTTC. It codes for CASSLDPGGVNEQFF.

This chain connects TRBV19 to TRBJ1-5, with D possibly TRBD1 on 5 matching bases. Germline CDR1 and CDR2: LNHDA and SQIVND (reference sequence). This CDR3 has 13 amino acids. V was pared by 8 bases and J by 6 bases, with 14 bases between. The CDR3 nucleotides read TGTGCCAGTGTATCAGGGAAGGGTCAGCCCCAGCATTTT. It yields the protein CASVSGKGQPQHF. Based on the CDR3 plus reference TRBV19 and TRBJ1-5, the full variable domain is DGGITQSPKYLFRKEGQNVTLSCEQNLNHDAMYWYRQDPGQGLRLIYYSQIVNDFQKGDIAEGYSVSREKKESFPLTVTSAQKNPTAFYLCASVSGKGQPQHFGDGTRLSIL.

This chain joins TRBV6-6 and TRBJ2-5; 7 bases agree with TRBD1. V lost 6 bases and J lost 5; bases outside the gene matches: 9. This CDR3 region has 14 residues. Germline assignment: CDR1 MNHNY and CDR2 SVGAGI (reference sequence). CDR3 region: CASRLDRDRETQYF. The CDR3 nucleotides are TGTGCCAGCAGACTTGACAGGGATAGGGAGACCCAGTACTTC.

The chain employs TRBV7-8 and TRBJ2-7; maybe TRBD1 (6 bases). This CDR3 comprises 12 residues. Germline V gene data show CDR1 as SGHVS and CDR2 as FQNEAQ. Trimming pared 8 bases from V and 7 bases from J, leaving 15 bases between. CDR3 sequence reads: CASGGQPGEQYF. In nucleotides, the CDR3 is TGTGCCAGCGGGGGCCAACCTGGAGAGCAGTACTTC.

The V gene is TRBV29-1, the J gene TRBJ1-1; 7 nucleotides line up with TRBD1. CDR3 length: 14 residues. Germline CDR1 SQVTM, CDR2 ANQGSEA. With V trimmed by 7 bases and J by 4 bases, 12 bases remained unmatched. The CDR3 nucleotides are TGCAGCGCAGAAAGACAGGGAGATTTCACTGAAGCTTTCTTT. Amino acid sequence: CSAERQGDFTEAFF. The whole variable domain, filled in from reference TRBV29-1 and TRBJ1-1, reads SAVISQKPSRDICQRGTSLTIQCQVDSQVTMMFWYRQQPGQSLTLIATANQGSEATYESGFVIDKFPISRPNLTFSTLTVSNMSPEDSSIYLCSAERQGDFTEAFFGQGTRLTVV.

The chain is built from TRBV4-1 and TRBJ2-2; TRBD1 matches at 9 bases. From germline, CDR1 is MGHRA and CDR2 YSYEKL. The J segment lost 2 bases and the V segment lost 4 bases, leaving 5 bases of the junction unmatched. The CDR3 length is 16 residues. The DNA for the CDR3 is TGCGCCAGCAGCCCTAAGACAGGGGGTAACACCGGGGAGCTGTTTTTT. This encodes CASSPKTGGNTGELFF.

The J gene is TRBJ1-1, the V gene TRBV30, with 8 bases that match TRBD1. The V gene end was trimmed by 3 bases and the J gene end by 5 bases; junction bases not matched to a gene: 5. The CDR3 runs 13 residues. Germline CDR1 GTSNPN, CDR2 SVGIG (reference sequence). The CDR3 sequence: CAWSFRGLTEAFF. Here the CDR3 DNA reads TGTGCCTGGAGCTTCAGGGGGCTTACTGAAGCTTTCTTT.

This sequence joins TRBV4-3 and TRBJ2-7; TRBD2 matches at 8 bases. V lost 4 bases, J lost 2 bases, and 7 bases stayed unmatched. The CDR3 extends over 15 amino acids. In germline, CDR1 is LGHNA, CDR2 YSLEER. CDR3: CASSPGTGGPYEQYF. CDR3 coding DNA: TGCGCCAGCAGCCCGGGGACGGGAGGGCCCTACGAGCAGTACTTC.

The V and J genes are TRBV2 and TRBJ1-5; no clear D gene. This CDR3 comprises 13 residues. Germline-derived CDR1 and CDR2 are SNHLY and FYNNEI. V was trimmed by 2 bases and J by 5 bases, leaving 7 bases between them. CDR3 residues: CASSEFEDQPQHF. CDR3 coding DNA: TGTGCCAGCAGTGAATTCGAGGATCAGCCCCAGCATTTT. The entire variable domain, with the rest obtained from reference TRBV2 and TRBJ1-5, is as follows: EPEVTQTPSHQVTQMGQEVILRCVPISNHLYFYWYRQILGQKVEFLVSFYNNEISEKSEIFDDQFSVERPDGSNFTLKIRSTKLEDSAMYFCASSEFEDQPQHFGDGTRLSIL.

V gene TRBV5-6 combines with J gene TRBJ2-5, with 10 bases lining up with TRBD1. V lost 7 bases to trimming and J lost 5 bases; unmatched junction nucleotides: 11. The CDR3 covers 15 residues. Germline loops: CDR1 SGHDT, CDR2 YYEEEE. CDR3 nucleotides: TGTGCCAGCGGACTACCGGGACAGGGGCCCGAGACCCAGTACTTC. Its translation: CASGLPGQGPETQYF.

The chain's CDR3 is CASSPSGGRDEQYF. The CDR3 nucleotides are TGTGCCAGCTCACCATCCGGGGGGAGAGACGAGCAGTACTTC. V and J are TRBV18 and TRBJ2-7; TRBD2 matches at 7 bases. The length of the CDR3 is 14 residues. Losses at the gene ends were 2 bases for V and 5 bases for J; bases not matched to a gene: 6. Germline CDR1 reads KGHSH; CDR2 reads LQKENI.

The V call is TRBV30, the J call TRBJ1-5; possible D gene TRBD1, 5 bases. Germline CDR1 reads GTSNPN; CDR2 reads SVGIG (reference sequence). Deletions cut 0 bases from V and 7 bases from J, with 16 bases between. This CDR3 comprises 15 residues. The CDR3 DNA is TGTGCCTGGAGTGTTGCGGGGGGGTTGGGGCAGCCCCAGCATTTT. It yields the protein CAWSVAGGLGQPQHF.

This sequence joins TRBV19 and TRBJ1-5; tentatively, D is TRBD1 (6 bases). Germline CDR1 and CDR2: LNHDA and SQIVND (reference sequence). CDR3 length: 12 amino acids. V was shortened by 4 bases and J by 7 bases, with 8 bases between the two germline ends. This CDR3 reads CASSNREQPQHF. The CDR3 DNA reads as TGTGCCAGTAGTAACAGGGAGCAGCCCCAGCATTTT.